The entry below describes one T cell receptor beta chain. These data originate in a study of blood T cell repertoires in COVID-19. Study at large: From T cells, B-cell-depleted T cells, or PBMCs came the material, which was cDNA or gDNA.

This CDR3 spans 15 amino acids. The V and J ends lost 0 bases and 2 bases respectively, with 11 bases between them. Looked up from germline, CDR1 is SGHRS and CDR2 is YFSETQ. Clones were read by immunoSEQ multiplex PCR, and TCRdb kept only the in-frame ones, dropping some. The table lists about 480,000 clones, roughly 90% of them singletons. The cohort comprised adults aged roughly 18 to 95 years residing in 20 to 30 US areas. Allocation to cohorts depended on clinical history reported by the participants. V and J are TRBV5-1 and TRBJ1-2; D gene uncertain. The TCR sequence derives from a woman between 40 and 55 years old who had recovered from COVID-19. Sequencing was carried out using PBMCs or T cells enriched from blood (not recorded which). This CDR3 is CASSLDGEPNYGYTF. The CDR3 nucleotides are TGCGCCAGCAGCTTGGATGGGGAGCCAAACTATGGCTACACCTTC.